Below are 31 T cell receptor beta chains sequenced from a single sample in a study of human T cells and chemical hapten exposure. Time point of the sample: patch test 2, 6 weeks after DPC sensitization. The treatment denotes: therapeutic diphenylcyclopropenone sensitization with weekly scalp DPC. Via MiXCR, TCRdb re-called the RACE reads, giving one row per CDR3 protein. In the table there are 360,000 or so distinct CDR3 sequences, more than 5% of which are singletons. Source: whole blood, taken in connection with sensitization to the hapten diphenylcyclopropenone (DPC). Source of these receptors: a woman between 18 and 30 years old with alopecia areata. Some clones in this sample may be carry-over from other donors' samples.

The chain uses TRBV29-1 and TRBJ2-7; D gene ambiguous. The V gene lost 0 bases and the J gene lost 6 bases, with 9 bases spanning the gap. Germline V lookup: CDR1 SQVTM, CDR2 ANQGSEA. There are 12 residues in the CDR3. This chain's CDR3 is CSVEDVGSEQYF. Here the CDR3 DNA reads TGCAGCGTTGAAGATGTAGGGTCCGAGCAGTACTTC.

This clonotype was counted many times. The chain has TRBV15 and TRBJ2-5; D is ambiguous. V gave up 0 bases and J gave up 4 bases, with 3 bases separating them. This CDR3 spans 12 amino acids. CDR1 and CDR2 (germline): LNHNV, YYDKDF (reference sequence). CDR3 DNA: TGTGCCACCAGCAGAGATGTAGAGACCCAGTACTTC. Residues: CATSRDVETQYF.

The CDR3 loop is CASSESGVGGELFF. In DNA, the CDR3 is TGTGCCAGCAGTGAATCTGGGGTCGGCGGGGAGCTGTTTTTT. The chain uses TRBV2 and TRBJ2-2; D unclear. The V and J ends lost 2 bases and 7 bases respectively, with 11 bases between them. CDR3 length: 14 amino acids. CDR1 and CDR2 (germline): SNHLY, FYNNEI.

This clonotype has just a few counts. The genes are TRBV5-1 and TRBJ2-5; D gene uncertain. The CDR3 covers 15 residues. The germline gives CDR1 SGHRS, CDR2 YFSETQ. The germline V and J ends were trimmed by 0 bases and 6 bases, with 15 bases remaining between them. DNA of the CDR3: TGCGCCAGCAGCTTGGGGCTAGAATTGGAAAAGACCCAGTACTTC. Amino acids: CASSLGLELEKTQYF. Variable domain in full (rest from reference TRBV5-1 and TRBJ2-5): KAGVTQTPRYLIKTRGQQVTLSCSPISGHRSVSWYQQTPGQGLQFLFEYFSETQRNKGNFPGRFSGRQFSNSRSEMNVSTLELGDSALYLCASSLGLELEKTQYFGPGTRLLVL.

As concerns this clonotype: An end of the junction differs from the germline gene, which may be a read error. V usage is TRBV12-3 or TRBV12-4 and J usage is TRBJ1-4, with a tentative D call TRBD1 (5 bases). This CDR3 has 14 residues. In DNA form, the CDR3 reads TGTGCCAGCAGTTTATTCCAGGGAGGAGAAAATCTGTTTTTT. As protein: CASSLFQGGENLFF.

This sequence joins TRBV4-3 and TRBJ2-1; D is ambiguous. The germline V gene encodes CDR1 LGHNA and CDR2 YSLEER. This CDR3 is built from 13 residues. V was clipped by 6 bases and J by 8 bases, with 14 bases between them. CDR3 protein: CASSYGLADEQFF. The CDR3 DNA follows: TGCGCCAGCAGTTATGGTCTGGCCGATGAGCAGTTCTTC.

V usage is TRBV12-3 or TRBV12-4 and J usage is TRBJ2-1; no clear D. Trimming pared 3 bases from V and 9 bases from J, leaving 3 bases between. The CDR3 covers 10 residues. This CDR3 reads CASSLVEQFF. The CDR3 DNA reads as TGTGCCAGCAGTTTGGTTGAGCAGTTCTTC.

There are a few counts of this clonotype. This chain links TRBV6-2 or TRBV6-3 with TRBJ2-5; D might be TRBD1 or TRBD2, each matching 6 bases. The CDR3 loop spans 13 amino acids. V lost 6 bases to trimming and J lost 5 bases, with 13 bases between them. The germline V gene encodes CDR1 MNHEY and CDR2 SVGEGT. DNA for the CDR3: TGTGCCAGCAGACGAGGGGGACTCGAGACCCAGTACTTC. The encoded protein is CASRRGGLETQYF.

V and J are TRBV7-8 and TRBJ2-2; a weak D match, TRBD1 (5 bases). CDR1 and CDR2 from the germline V gene are SGHVS and FQNEAQ. CDR3 length: 14 residues. Trimming stripped 3 bases from V and 10 bases from J, with 15 bases between. CDR3 DNA sequence: TGTGCCAGCAGCTTTTTTCAAGGGGATGAGGAGCTGTTTTTT. Amino acid sequence: CASSFFQGDEELFF.

This clonotype appeared a few times. This chain joins TRBV18 and TRBJ2-3; 11 nucleotides align to TRBD2. This CDR3 comprises 18 residues. Germline V gives CDR1 KGHSH, CDR2 LQKENI. Unmatched junction bases numbered 8, after V lost 1 base and J lost 2 bases. Here the CDR3 reads CASSPRPSSGGYTDTQYF. Here the CDR3 DNA reads TGTGCCAGCTCACCACGTCCTTCTAGCGGGGGGTACACAGATACGCAGTATTTT. Supplemented by reference TRBV18 and TRBJ2-3, the full variable domain reads NAGVMQNPRHLVRRRGQEARLRCSPMKGHSHVYWYRQLPEEGLKFMVYLQKENIIDESGMPKERFSAEFPKEGPSILRIQQVVRGDSAAYFCASSPRPSSGGYTDTQYFGPGTRLTVL.

The table lists this clonotype with a few counts. The gene calls are TRBV29-1 and TRBJ2-2; possibly TRBD2 for D (5 bases). Germline CDR1 and CDR2: SQVTM and ANQGSEA. The ends were cut back, 5 bases at V and 6 bases at J, with 19 bases in the middle. The CDR3 extends over 15 amino acids. The CDR3 nucleotides read TGCAGCGTTAAAAGACCGGGGTTGTTGGCCGGGGAGCTGTTTTTT. This codes for CSVKRPGLLAGELFF.

The chain links TRBV28 to TRBJ1-2; D gene uncertain. Germline V gene data show CDR1 as MDHEN and CDR2 as SYDVKM. CDR3 length: 14 residues. Trimming cost V 2 bases and J 0 bases, with 7 bases left between them. CDR3 coding DNA: TGTGCCAGCAGTTTAAGATATGCTAACTATGGCTACACCTTC. It translates to CASSLRYANYGYTF.

This clonotype was seen ten or more times. The chain combines TRBV6-5 with TRBJ1-5; the D gene is possibly TRBD1 (6 bases). The V end was cut by 5 bases, the J end by 7 bases, with 18 bases between. Germline CDR1 MNHEY, CDR2 SVGAGI. This CDR3 is built from 15 residues. The CDR3 spells CASSHREGGLQPQHF. DNA for the CDR3: TGTGCCAGCAGTCACAGGGAAGGGGGTTTGCAGCCCCAGCATTTT.

This clonotype has just a few counts. The gene calls are TRBV4-1 and TRBJ1-6, with TRBD1 as a possible D gene (5 bases). V was pared by 5 bases and J by 9 bases, with 17 bases between. CDR1 is MGHRA, CDR2 YSYEKL, per germline. This CDR3 region has 15 residues. This CDR3 is CASSFAGREPSPLHF. CDR3 DNA: TGCGCCAGCAGCTTCGCGGGACGAGAACCTTCACCCCTCCACTTT.

The genes are TRBV7-2 and TRBJ1-6; D unresolved. The CDR3 spans 17 residues. V was pared by 4 bases and J by 0 bases, with 13 bases between. Germline CDR1 and CDR2: SGHTA and FQGNSA. CDR3 DNA sequence: TGTGCCAGCAGCTCCCTAGGTAGGAGCTCCTATAATTCACCCCTCCACTTT. Protein product: CASSSLGRSSYNSPLHF.

This clonotype has a handful of counts. The chain uses TRBV7-9 and TRBJ1-2; D is ambiguous. This CDR3 spans 13 amino acids. V lost 3 bases and J 8 bases, leaving 13 bases between the germline ends. Germline values: CDR1 SEHNR, CDR2 FQNEAQ (reference sequence). The CDR3 here is CASSLREKGGYTF. CDR3 nucleotides: TGTGCCAGCAGCTTGAGGGAGAAAGGCGGCTACACCTTC.

Regarding this clonotype: A much larger clone lies a single base off, so this may be a read error. V usage is TRBV6-2 or TRBV6-3 and J usage is TRBJ2-7, with D unresolved. This CDR3 region has 13 residues. Germline loops: CDR1 MNHEY, CDR2 SVGEGT. CDR3 DNA sequence: TGTGCCAGCAGTTACCCCGAGTCCTACGAGCATTACTTC. This codes for CASSYPESYEHYF.

V is TRBV15 and J is TRBJ1-1, with 8 nucleotides matching TRBD1. Germline trimming cut 4 bases from V and 4 bases from J; bases unmatched to any gene: 8. CDR1 is LNHNV and CDR2 is YYDKDF in the germline V gene (reference sequence). The length of the CDR3 is 15 residues. Here the CDR3 DNA reads TGTGCCACCAGCACAAGGCGGACAGGGTTCACTGAAGCTTTCTTT. It translates to CATSTRRTGFTEAFF.

There are a few counts of this clonotype. V usage is TRBV6-5 and J usage is TRBJ2-3, with TRBD1 matching 9 bases. After removal of 2 bases from V and 1 base from J, the junction contained 7 bases not matched to a gene. This CDR3 region has 17 residues. Germline V gives CDR1 MNHEY, CDR2 SVGAGI. In DNA form, the CDR3 reads TGTGCCAGCAGTTACGGGACAGGGCCGAAAGGCACAGATACGCAGTATTTT. Amino acids: CASSYGTGPKGTDTQYF.

This clonotype was recorded many times. The V and J genes are TRBV20-1 and TRBJ1-1, with a possible D match to TRBD1 (5 bases). Trimming pared 5 bases from V and 4 bases from J, leaving 11 bases between. The CDR3 has 12 residues. Germline values: CDR1 DFQATT, CDR2 SNEGSKA (reference sequence). The CDR3 DNA sequence: TGCAGTGCTGGGGGACGGAGCACTGAAGCTTTCTTT. Its protein is CSAGGRSTEAFF.

A few counts support this clonotype. The CDR3 nucleotides read TGTGCCAGCAGCGGCCCTAGCGGGGGGACCTACAATGAGCAGTTCTTC. This encodes CASSGPSGGTYNEQFF. The rearrangement joins TRBV11-2 to TRBJ2-1; TRBD2 matches 11 bases. The CDR3 has 16 amino acids. V lost 5 bases, J lost 2 bases, and 5 bases stayed unmatched. Germline CDR1 and CDR2: SGHAT and FQNNGV.

V and J are TRBV9 and TRBJ2-3; 9 nucleotides match TRBD2. V shed 4 bases and J 5 bases; nucleotides not matched to a gene: 14. There are 17 residues in the CDR3. Germline V gene data show CDR1 as SGDLS and CDR2 as YYNGEE. In DNA form, the CDR3 reads TGTGCCAGCAGCCCTCCGGCGGCGGGGGGGCATCAAGATACGCAGTATTTT. Protein: CASSPPAAGGHQDTQYF.

The chain links TRBV6-1 to TRBJ2-1; a weak D match, TRBD2 (5 bases). The V and J ends lost 7 bases and 5 bases respectively, with 18 bases between them. This CDR3 has 15 residues. CDR1 and CDR2 (germline): MNHNS, SASEGT. DNA of the CDR3: TGTGCCAGCATTAAAAACCGGGATCAAGACAATGAGCAGTTCTTC. It translates to CASIKNRDQDNEQFF.

V gene TRBV27 combines with J gene TRBJ2-3, with 9 bases identical to TRBD1. The CDR3 runs 15 residues. Germline V CDR1 and CDR2: MNHEY, SMNVEV (reference sequence). J was trimmed by 4 bases and V by 5 bases; bases with no gene match: 7. The CDR3 sequence: CASSINRGRSDTQYF. DNA of the CDR3: TGTGCCAGCAGTATAAACAGGGGGCGTTCAGATACGCAGTATTTT.

J is TRBJ2-7 and V is TRBV6-6; 8 nucleotides align to TRBD2. The CDR3 spans 14 residues. The J segment lost 3 bases and the V segment lost 0 bases, leaving 1 base of the junction unmatched. Germline CDR1 and CDR2: MNHNY and SVGAGI (reference sequence). The CDR3 DNA follows: TGTGCCAGCAGTTACTCCGGGGGGGACTACGAGCAGTACTTC. Protein sequence: CASSYSGGDYEQYF.

This clonotype was observed many times. This rearrangement joins TRBV29-1 to TRBJ1-4; 11 nucleotides agree with TRBD1. CDR1 and CDR2 from the germline V gene are SQVTM and ANQGSEA. V lost 6 bases and J lost 0; bases outside the gene matches: 3. This CDR3 region has 15 residues. As DNA, the CDR3 is TGCAGCGTCGGACAGGGGGCTACAACTAATGAAAAACTGTTTTTT. It codes for CSVGQGATTNEKLFF.

This sequence joins TRBV5-4 and TRBJ2-2; possibly TRBD2 for D (5 bases). The CDR3 extends over 15 amino acids. Trimming removed 0 bases from V and 4 bases from J, with 10 bases in between. Germline V gives CDR1 SGHNT, CDR2 YYREEE (reference sequence). DNA of the CDR3: TGTGCCAGCAGCTTGGCCGCGGGTTCCACCGGGGAGCTGTTTTTT. It is translated as CASSLAAGSTGELFF.

The table lists this clonotype with many counts. The rearrangement links TRBV28 to TRBJ2-7, with 11 bases identical to TRBD1. J was trimmed by 6 bases and V by 5 bases; bases with no gene match: 3. Germline V CDR1 and CDR2: MDHEN, SYDVKM. This CDR3 spans 13 amino acids. In DNA form, the CDR3 reads TGTGCCAGCAGTGCGGGACAGGGGGGCGAGCAGTACTTC. This encodes CASSAGQGGEQYF.

This clonotype has a count of ten or more. The V gene is TRBV6-6, the J gene TRBJ2-7; tentative D call: TRBD2 (5 bases). Trimming cost V 4 bases and J 5 bases, with 6 bases left between them. The CDR3 has 11 amino acids. The V gene's germline CDR1 is MNHNY and CDR2 SVGAGI (reference sequence). CDR3 protein: CASSSGDEQYF. CDR3 nucleotide sequence: TGTGCCAGCAGTTCCGGGGACGAGCAGTACTTC.

This clonotype was counted many times. This rearrangement joins TRBV5-1 to TRBJ2-3, with a weak D call TRBD2 (6 bases). The V and J ends lost 6 bases and 0 bases respectively, with 17 bases between them. This CDR3 comprises 16 residues. CDR1 is SGHRS and CDR2 is YFSETQ in the germline V gene. The chain's CDR3 is CASTRGSGRSTDTQYF. In DNA form, the CDR3 reads TGCGCCAGCACCCGCGGTAGCGGAAGGAGCACAGATACGCAGTATTTT.

This clonotype was observed many times. The chain combines TRBV27 with TRBJ1-5; D call uncertain. Per the germline V gene, CDR1 is MNHEY and CDR2 is SMNVEV (reference sequence). This CDR3 comprises 15 residues. Trimming took off 9 bases at V and 0 bases at J, with 15 bases between the two ends. CDR3 sequence: CASLGLPDSNQPQHF. In DNA, the CDR3 is TGTGCCAGTCTGGGGTTACCGGATAGCAATCAGCCCCAGCATTTT.